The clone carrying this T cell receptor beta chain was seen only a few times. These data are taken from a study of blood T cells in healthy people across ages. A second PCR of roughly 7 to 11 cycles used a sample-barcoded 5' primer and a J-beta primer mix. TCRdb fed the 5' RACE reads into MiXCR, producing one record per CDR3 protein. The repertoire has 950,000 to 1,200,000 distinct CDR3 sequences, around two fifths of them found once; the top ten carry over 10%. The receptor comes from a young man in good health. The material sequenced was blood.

The CDR3 nucleotides read TGTGCCAGTAGTGTTCAGGGTGGAAGCTACGAGCAGTACTTC. Translation: CASSVQGGSYEQYF. The V and J genes are TRBV12-3 or TRBV12-4 and TRBJ2-7, with TRBD1 as a possible D gene (5 bases). V gave up 9 bases and J gave up 3 bases, with 18 bases separating them. The CDR3 extends over 14 amino acids.